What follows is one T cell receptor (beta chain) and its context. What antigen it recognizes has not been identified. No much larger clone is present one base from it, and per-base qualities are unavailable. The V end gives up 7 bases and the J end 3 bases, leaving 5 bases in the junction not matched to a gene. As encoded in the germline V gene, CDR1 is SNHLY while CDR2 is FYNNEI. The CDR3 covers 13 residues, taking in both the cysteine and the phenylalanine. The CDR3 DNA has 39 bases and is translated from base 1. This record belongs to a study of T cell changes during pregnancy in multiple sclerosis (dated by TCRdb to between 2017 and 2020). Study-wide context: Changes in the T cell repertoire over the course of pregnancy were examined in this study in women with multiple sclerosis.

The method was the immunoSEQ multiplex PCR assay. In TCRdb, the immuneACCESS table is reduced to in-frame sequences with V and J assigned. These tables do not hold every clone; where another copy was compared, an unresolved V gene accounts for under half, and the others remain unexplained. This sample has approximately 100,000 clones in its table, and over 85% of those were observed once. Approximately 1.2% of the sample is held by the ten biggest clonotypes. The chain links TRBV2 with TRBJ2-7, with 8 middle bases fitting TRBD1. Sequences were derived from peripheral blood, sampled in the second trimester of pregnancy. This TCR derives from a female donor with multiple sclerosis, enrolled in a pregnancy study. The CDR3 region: CASNRGKNYEQYF. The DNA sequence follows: TGTGCCAGCAACAGGGGGAAGAACTACGAGCAGTACTTC.